This entry lists 26 T cell receptor beta chains sequenced from one sample in a study of blood T cells in healthy people across ages. Using a J-beta primer mix together with a sample-barcoded 5' primer, a second PCR was run for 7 to 11 cycles. TCRdb fed the 5' RACE reads into MiXCR, producing one record per CDR3 protein. This table holds 800,000 to 950,000 distinct CDR3 sequences, just under 30% found once. These sequences were also reported in another study, on T cells of mothers and their children.

The source material was blood. The receptors come from a woman in her thirties or forties in good health.

V gene TRBV5-1 combines with J gene TRBJ2-1; TRBD1 matches at 11 bases. Trimming took 3 bases from V and 5 from J; bases not matched to a gene: 7. Germline V lookup: CDR1 SGHRS, CDR2 YFSETQ. The CDR3 is made up of 16 amino acids. The CDR3, as DNA: TGCGCCAGCAGCTCTGGCGGGACAGGGGGTCACAATGAGCAGTTCTTC. Translating gives CASSSGGTGGHNEQFF.

This clonotype has just a few counts. The chain links TRBV7-6 to TRBJ2-7; 7 bases match TRBD1. This CDR3 is built from 16 residues. Trimming took 1 base from V and 1 from J; bases not matched to a gene: 7. In germline, CDR1 is SGHVS, CDR2 FNYEAQ. The CDR3 DNA follows: TGTGCCAGCAGCTTAGAACCCCGACAGGGTTCCTACGAGCAGTACTTC. The encoded protein is CASSLEPRQGSYEQYF.

The chain employs TRBV19 and TRBJ2-5, with D possibly matching TRBD2 (6 bases). The closer fit of TRBJ2-7 to the DNA end suggests the J call may be wrong. The V gene's germline CDR1 is LNHDA and CDR2 SQIVND (reference sequence). There are 15 residues in the CDR3. CDR3 in amino acids: CASSIGPREVYEQYF. CDR3 in DNA: TGTGCCAGTAGTATAGGACCCAGGGAGGTCTACGAGCAGTACTTC.

Points on this clonotype: A much larger clone differs from this one at a single base, so this may be a read error. The V and J genes are TRBV20-1 and TRBJ2-4, with TRBD2 identical over 8 bases. The J call may be incorrect, as the DNA end agrees better with TRBJ2-5. CDR1 and CDR2 from the germline V gene are DFQATT and SNEGSKA (reference sequence). The CDR3 loop spans 15 amino acids. The CDR3 nucleotides are TGCAGTGCTACTATAAGGAGCGGGGGTTGGGAGACCCAGTACTTC. Its protein product is CSATIRSGGWETQYF.

This clonotype was recorded many times. The chain recombines TRBV5-1 with TRBJ1-6; 7 nucleotides match TRBD1. V lost 4 bases to trimming and J lost 6 bases; unmatched junction nucleotides: 7. Germline CDR1 SGHRS, CDR2 YFSETQ. CDR3 length: 15 residues. CDR3 nucleotide sequence: TGCGCCAGCAGCATGGGGGACAGATCTAATTCACCCCTCCACTTT. This translates into CASSMGDRSNSPLHF.

There are a few counts of this clonotype. The J gene is TRBJ1-2, the V gene TRBV28, with D perhaps TRBD1 (5 bases). The germline gives CDR1 MDHEN, CDR2 SYDVKM. The CDR3 totals 14 residues. The V gene lost 6 bases and the J gene lost 2 bases, with 13 bases spanning the gap. The CDR3 sequence: CASRRDGGNYGYTF. The CDR3 DNA follows: TGTGCCAGCAGACGGGACGGGGGGAACTATGGCTACACCTTC.

This clonotype was detected only a few times. The V call is TRBV7-2, the J call TRBJ1-6; D not certain. Trimming took 3 bases from V and 7 from J, leaving 10 bases between them. Germline CDR1 and CDR2: SGHTA and FQGNSA. CDR3 size: 14 residues. Here the CDR3 reads CASSFLRTNSPLHF. CDR3 bases: TGTGCCAGCAGCTTCTTAAGGACCAATTCACCCCTCCACTTT.

Written as DNA, the CDR3 is TGTGCCAGCAAGAACCTGGTGAACACTGAAGCTTTCTTT. This codes for CASKNLVNTEAFF. The V and J genes are TRBV12-3 or TRBV12-4 and TRBJ1-1; D unresolved. V lost 7 bases and J 0 bases, leaving 9 bases between the germline ends. CDR3 size: 13 residues.

Many counts were recorded for this clonotype. V usage is TRBV7-9 and J usage is TRBJ1-2, with D perhaps TRBD1 (5 bases). This CDR3 comprises 15 residues. In germline, CDR1 is SEHNR, CDR2 FQNEAQ (reference sequence). The germline V and J ends were trimmed by 1 base and 3 bases, with 12 bases remaining between them. The CDR3 DNA is TGTGCCAGCAGCTTAGACAGTCAGGGTGACTATGGCTACACCTTC. Its translation: CASSLDSQGDYGYTF. The entire variable domain, with the rest obtained from reference TRBV7-9 and TRBJ1-2, is as follows: DTGVSQNPRHKITKRGQNVTFRCDPISEHNRLYWYRQTLGQGPEFLTYFQNEAQLEKSRLLSDRFSAERPKGSFSTLEIQRTEQGDSAMYLCASSLDSQGDYGYTFGSGTRLTVV.

The rearrangement joins TRBV29-1 to TRBJ2-3; 10 nucleotides agree with TRBD1. Looked up from germline, CDR1 is SQVTM and CDR2 is ANQGSEA. V gave up 8 bases and J gave up 6 bases; unmatched junction bases: 11. The CDR3 covers 14 residues. The CDR3 region has the DNA TGCAGCCTCTTGGAGGGACAGGGGATGGATACGCAGTATTTT. Translated, it gives CSLLEGQGMDTQYF.

In this sample, this clonotype turned up many times. The rearrangement uses TRBV4-2 and TRBJ2-2; D is unresolved. V lost 6 bases to trimming and J lost 0 bases, with 5 bases between them. CDR1 and CDR2 (germline): LGHNA, YNFKEQ. The length of the CDR3 is 13 residues. The CDR3, as DNA: TGTGCCAGCAGTGTCGCGAACACCGGGGAGCTGTTTTTT. Protein sequence: CASSVANTGELFF.

V and J are TRBV7-9 and TRBJ2-7, with 8 bases identical to TRBD1. The germline V gene has CDR1 SEHNR and CDR2 FQNEAQ (reference sequence). This CDR3 region has 14 residues. V shed 3 bases, J shed 2 bases, and the junction held 3 bases outside the gene matches. The CDR3 bases are TGTGCCAGCAGCTTCCGGGACAGGCCCTACGAGCAGTACTTC. It translates to CASSFRDRPYEQYF.

This clonotype was recorded many times. The genes are TRBV7-2 and TRBJ2-7; 8 bases line up with TRBD1. This CDR3 has 16 amino acids. With V trimmed by 1 base and J by 3 bases, 8 bases remained unmatched. Looked up from germline, CDR1 is SGHTA and CDR2 is FQGNSA. The CDR3 protein is CASSLGSRGQGYEQYF. In DNA form, the CDR3 reads TGTGCCAGCAGCTTAGGGTCCCGTGGACAGGGCTACGAGCAGTACTTC.

The chain employs TRBV4-1 and TRBJ2-7; TRBD1 might be the D (6 bases). V dropped 0 bases and J dropped 5 bases, with 20 bases sitting between them. The germline V gene has CDR1 MGHRA and CDR2 YSYEKL. The CDR3 is made up of 17 amino acids. The CDR3 sequence is CASSQEIARQGGNEQYF. Written as DNA, the CDR3 is TGCGCCAGCAGCCAAGAAATCGCGCGACAAGGGGGAAACGAGCAGTACTTC.

This clonotype was found many times. This chain joins TRBV4-1 and TRBJ2-7; the match to TRBD1 covers 8 bases. CDR3 length: 14 residues. Per germline, CDR1 MGHRA and CDR2 YSYEKL. V shed 4 bases, J shed 5 bases, and the junction held 7 bases outside the gene matches. The CDR3 DNA follows: TGCGCCAGCAGCCTTGGCAGGGGGCTTAACGAGCAGTACTTC. Its translation: CASSLGRGLNEQYF.

This clonotype was found a few times. A much larger clone differs by one base, so this may be a read error. The V call is TRBV5-1, the J call TRBJ2-7, with 7 bases fitting TRBD1. Germline V lookup: CDR1 SGHRS, CDR2 YFSETQ. This CDR3 has 14 residues. The V gene end was trimmed by 4 bases and the J gene end by 0 bases; junction bases not matched to a gene: 4. The DNA of the CDR3 is TGCGCCAGCAGCGTGGGACAGACCTCCTACGAGCAGTACTTC. It is translated as CASSVGQTSYEQYF. Supplemented by reference TRBV5-1 and TRBJ2-7, the full variable domain reads KAGVTQTPRYLIKTRGQQVTLSCSPISGHRSVSWYQQTPGQGLQFLFEYFSETQRNKGNFPGRFSGRQFSNSRSEMNVSTLELGDSALYLCASSVGQTSYEQYFGPGTRLTVT.

This clonotype was found many times. The chain links TRBV5-1 to TRBJ2-7; D is possibly TRBD1 or TRBD2 (7 bases each). The CDR3 extends over 15 amino acids. Trimming pared 4 bases from V and 2 bases from J, leaving 16 bases between. Germline V gives CDR1 SGHRS, CDR2 YFSETQ. CDR3 sequence: CASSTQGGSPYEQYF. CDR3 nucleotides: TGCGCCAGCAGCACCCAGGGGGGGAGTCCCTACGAGCAGTACTTC.

Points on this clonotype: A much larger clone sits a single nucleotide away, making a read error possible. The chain joins TRBV24-1 to TRBJ2-1, with 8 bases aligning to TRBD2. The J call may not be correct, given that the DNA end is closer to TRBJ2-7. Germline V gene data show CDR1 as KGHDR and CDR2 as SFDVKD. The length of the CDR3 is 15 residues. CDR3 DNA: TGTGCCACCAGTGATGGCGGGGGGAACTACAATGAGCAGTACTTC. This codes for CATSDGGGNYNEQYF.

This clonotype was found many times. At one of its ends the junction is not consistent with the germline gene, which may arise from a read error. The rearrangement joins TRBV7-7 to TRBJ2-1, with 11 positions matching TRBD2. The CDR3 covers 20 residues. Germline V gene sequence: CDR1 SSHAT, CDR2 FNYEAQ (reference sequence). CDR3 bases: TGTGCTAGCAGCTTAGTTCCACCCCCTACTAGCGGGGGAGCATACAATGAGCAGTTCTTC. Protein: CASSLVPPPTSGGAYNEQFF.

The CDR3: CASSSRYIPVSYNEQFF. DNA for the CDR3: TGCGCCAGCAGCTCTAGATACATTCCAGTCTCCTACAATGAGCAGTTCTTC. This chain joins TRBV5-1 and TRBJ2-1; D call uncertain. V lost 3 bases and J lost 0, with 16 bases in between. CDR1 SGHRS and CDR2 YFSETQ come from the germline V gene. CDR3 size: 17 residues.

The sample holds a few counts of this clonotype. The chain recombines TRBV7-2 with TRBJ2-7, with D perhaps TRBD2 (5 bases). The CDR3 sequence is 12 residues long. Trimming left V 2 bases short and J 6 bases short, with 8 bases between. Looked up from germline, CDR1 is SGHTA and CDR2 is FQGNSA. The CDR3 region is CASSLFLAEQYF. The CDR3 DNA reads TGTGCCAGCAGCTTATTCCTAGCCGAGCAGTACTTC.

This chain connects TRBV29-1 to TRBJ2-5; D may be TRBD2 (7 bases). The J call may be faulty, since TRBJ2-7 better matches the DNA end. This CDR3 has 15 residues. Germline V lookup: CDR1 SQVTM, CDR2 ANQGSEA. As DNA, the CDR3 is TGCAGCGTTGACCAGGTGCAGGGGAGGGGCAACGAGCAGTACTTC. This encodes CSVDQVQGRGNEQYF.

The chain joins TRBV5-1 to TRBJ2-1, with 8 positions matching TRBD2. After removal of 5 bases from V and 6 bases from J, the junction contained 10 bases not matched to a gene. The CDR3 contains 15 residues. In germline, CDR1 is SGHRS, CDR2 YFSETQ. CDR3 in amino acids: CASRGGLAVVNEQFF. The CDR3 nucleotides are TGCGCCAGCAGGGGCGGACTAGCTGTAGTCAATGAGCAGTTCTTC.

The V call is TRBV2, the J call TRBJ2-7, with unresolved D. This CDR3 comprises 13 residues. The V and J ends lost 8 bases and 2 bases respectively, with 13 bases between them. Germline CDR1 SNHLY, CDR2 FYNNEI. The CDR3, as DNA: TGTGCCAGCGCTCCCCGAATGACCTACGAGCAGTACTTC. Residues: CASAPRMTYEQYF.

The sample holds many counts of this clonotype. The chain couples TRBV29-1 to TRBJ2-7; TRBD2 matches 8 bases. The CDR3 extends over 16 amino acids. In germline, CDR1 is SQVTM, CDR2 ANQGSEA. After removal of 4 bases from V and 0 bases from J, the junction contained 11 bases not matched to a gene. The CDR3: CSVAGGRQVSSYEQYF. The CDR3 nucleotides read TGCAGCGTTGCGGGGGGGAGACAGGTTAGCTCCTACGAGCAGTACTTC.

The chain joins TRBV6-2 or TRBV6-3 to TRBJ2-1; either TRBD1 or TRBD2 may fit D (6 bases each). The germline V gene has CDR1 MNHEY and CDR2 SVGEGT. Trimming cost V 0 bases and J 5 bases, with 14 bases left between them. CDR3 length equals 16 residues. As DNA, the CDR3 is TGTGCCAGCAGTTACTCCCGAAGGGGGGTCCACAATGAGCAGTTCTTC. Protein product: CASSYSRRGVHNEQFF.